This T cell receptor beta chain was captured by sequencing in a study of T-cell memory formation after mild COVID-19. TCRdb re-derived calls from the 5' RACE reads in MiXCR, one entry per CDR3 protein. The profile shows 210,000 or so distinct CDR3 sequences, over 9.5% of them singletons. Study results and limitations: Shrinking CD4+ clones resided mostly in CM and EM, and CD8+ ones in EMRA.

Regarding this clonotype: The antigen is unknown.

V was cut by 6 bases and J by 4 bases, with 8 bases left in between. This CDR3 has 12 amino acids. Germline V gene lookup returns CDR1 MNHEY and CDR2 SVGAGI. V gene TRBV6-5 combines with J gene TRBJ2-3, with D hard to call. The sequenced material came from PBMCs or a T cell subset sorted from them (not recorded which). This TCR came from a man younger than 35 who had mild COVID-19 (a few samples of this study predate the infection). Cell type and time point are not known. Here the CDR3 DNA reads TGTGCCAGCAGAACCCAGGCAGATACGCAGTATTTT. Translating gives CASRTQADTQYF.